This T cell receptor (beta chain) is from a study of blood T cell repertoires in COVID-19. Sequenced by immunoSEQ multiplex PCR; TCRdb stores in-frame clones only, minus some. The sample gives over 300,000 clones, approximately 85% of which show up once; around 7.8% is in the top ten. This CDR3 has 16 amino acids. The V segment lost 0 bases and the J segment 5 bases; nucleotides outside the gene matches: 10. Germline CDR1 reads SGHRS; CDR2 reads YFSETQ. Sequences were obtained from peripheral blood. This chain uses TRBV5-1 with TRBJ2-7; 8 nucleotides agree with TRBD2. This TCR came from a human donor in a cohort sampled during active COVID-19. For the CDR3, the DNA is TGCGCCAGCAGCTTGGCCAGCGGGGGCCTCCGCGACGAGCAGTACTTC. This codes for CASSLASGGLRDEQYF.